The present T cell receptor (beta chain) was sequenced within a study of identical twins. Points from the study as a whole: In cord blood, abundant beta clonotypes had fewer insertions; memory showed no trend. Excess sharing by twins proved weaker in beta out-of-frame sequences. Conclusions relied on cross-sectional statistical analysis, not following the same donors.

As regards this clonotype: The antigen remains undetermined.

The germline CDR1 and CDR2 sequences are MNHNY and SVGAGI (reference sequence). CDR3 length equals 17 residues. Unique molecular identifiers were in the cDNA, with template-switch universal primer binding. TCRdb passed the 5' RACE reads through MiXCR, listing each CDR3 protein once. The sample contains 1.5 million to 2 million distinct CDR3 sequences, about 30% of which appear only once. The sequencing sample was made of cord blood. The TCR originated in a newborn girl in good health. The chain combines TRBV6-6 with TRBJ2-4, with unresolved D. The J call may be mistaken, given a closer DNA end match to TRBJ2-7. The CDR3 protein is CASSYPPTGPTPHEQYF. CDR3 nucleotides: TGTGCCAGCAGTTACCCTCCCACTGGTCCCACACCCCACGAGCAGTACTTC.